In this sample, the clone carrying this TCR beta chain turned up many times. This specimen belongs to a study of neurological immune-mediated disorders. The V gene's germline CDR1 is LGHDT and CDR2 YNNKEL (reference sequence). The CDR3 extends over 14 amino acids. J lost 6 bases, V lost 5 bases, and 6 bases had no gene match. Time point: longitudinal time-point 3. Preparation of the unsorted libraries drew on 2 million PBMCs stored at -80 C. The cDNA was generated by 5'RACE with 10-nucleotide random UMIs. Using its own MiXCR run on the 5' RACE reads, TCRdb lists one record per CDR3 protein. The table shows fewer than 50,000 distinct CDR3 sequences, with about 13% occurring only once.

This clonotype was obtained from a man between 25 and 39 years old in good health. This chain connects TRBV3-1 to TRBJ2-7; 11 bases are shared with TRBD2. Sequencing was carried out using PBMCs. The CDR3 protein is CASSSLAGDSEQYF. CDR3 sequence (DNA): TGTGCCAGCAGCTCACTAGCGGGAGACTCCGAGCAGTACTTC.